Below, one T cell receptor (beta chain) is given with its context. CDR3 length: 19 amino acids. Germline CDR1 reads MNHNS; CDR2 reads SASEGT. V dropped 4 bases and J dropped 2; count of bases not matched to a gene: 13. Vbeta (60) and Jbeta (13) primers were used in the PCR. Here immunoSEQ multiplex PCR was the method, and the copy in TCRdb shows in-frame clones only, minus some. The data show around 64,000 clones, roughly 90% seen once. The sample is drawn from a study of cytomegalovirus exposure and HLA in healthy donors. The TCR was taken from a woman aged 25 to 39 in good health and CMV-seronegative. Sequenced material: PBMCs. The chain uses TRBV6-1 and TRBJ2-1, with TRBD2 matching over 11 bases. CDR3 coding DNA: TGTGCCAGCAGTGTAGGGGGCATCGGACTAGCGGGTGCCTACAATGAGCAGTTCTTC. Amino acids: CASSVGGIGLAGAYNEQFF.